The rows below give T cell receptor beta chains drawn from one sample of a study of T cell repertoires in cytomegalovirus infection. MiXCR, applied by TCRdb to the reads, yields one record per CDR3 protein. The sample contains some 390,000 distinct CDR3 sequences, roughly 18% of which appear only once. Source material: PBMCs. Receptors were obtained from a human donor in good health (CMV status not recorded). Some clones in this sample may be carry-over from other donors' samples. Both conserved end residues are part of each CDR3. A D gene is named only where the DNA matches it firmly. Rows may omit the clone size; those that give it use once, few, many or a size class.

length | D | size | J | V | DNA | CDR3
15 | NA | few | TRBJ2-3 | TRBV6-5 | TGTGCCAGCAGTACTCCCAGCGGGAGCACAGATACGCAGTATTTT | CASSTPSGSTDTQYF
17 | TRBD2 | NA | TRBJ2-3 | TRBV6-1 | TGTGCCAGCAGTGAAGCTGTCGCTAGCGGGACCACAGATACGCAGTATTTT | CASSEAVASGTTDTQYF
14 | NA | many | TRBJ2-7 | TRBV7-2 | TGTGCCAGCAGCTTCAGGGTAGGAGCCTACGAGCAGTACTTC | CASSFRVGAYEQYF
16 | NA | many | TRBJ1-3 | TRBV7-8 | TGTGCCAGCAGCTTAGAGGTCGTACCCTCTGGAAACACCATATATTTT | CASSLEVVPSGNTIYF
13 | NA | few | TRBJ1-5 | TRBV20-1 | TGCAGTGCTAGAGATGAACCTAATCAGCCCCAGCATTTT | CSARDEPNQPQHF
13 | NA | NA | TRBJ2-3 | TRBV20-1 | TGCAGTGCTAGAGATCGGGGCAAAGATACGCAGTATTTT | CSARDRGKDTQYF
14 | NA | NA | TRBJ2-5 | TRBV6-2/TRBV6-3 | TGTGCCAGCATCAACCGGGCGGACCAAGAGACCCAGTACTTC | CASINRADQETQYF
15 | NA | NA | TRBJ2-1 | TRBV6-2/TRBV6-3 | TGTGCCAGCAGTTCACAAAAAATTAGGGTTAATGAGCAGTTCTTC | CASSSQKIRVNEQFF
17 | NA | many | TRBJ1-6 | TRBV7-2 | TGTGCCAGCAGCTTACATCGGCCGGGGCAGGGATATTCACCCCTCCACTTT | CASSLHRPGQGYSPLHF
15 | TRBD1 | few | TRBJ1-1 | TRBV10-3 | TGTGCCATCAGTGAAGTGGACAGGACTAACACTGAAGCTTTCTTT | CAISEVDRTNTEAFF
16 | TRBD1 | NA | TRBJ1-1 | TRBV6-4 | TGTGCCAGCACCAGAAGGAGGGGGCCCTTGAACACTGAAGCTTTCTTT | CASTRRRGPLNTEAFF
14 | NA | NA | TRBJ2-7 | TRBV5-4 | TGTGCCAGCAGCTTGGCGGGGGACCGATACGAGCAGTACTTC | CASSLAGDRYEQYF
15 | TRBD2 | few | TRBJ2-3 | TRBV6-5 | TGTGCCAGCAGGTACGGGAGGCCGGGGACAGATACGCAGTATTTT | CASRYGRPGTDTQYF
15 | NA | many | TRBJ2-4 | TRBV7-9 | TGTGCCAGCAGCCGGACATTACTAGCCAAAAACATTCAGTACTTC | CASSRTLLAKNIQYF
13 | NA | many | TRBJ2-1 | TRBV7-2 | TGTGCCAGCAGCGTGGGACCGAACAATGAGCAGTTCTTC | CASSVGPNNEQFF
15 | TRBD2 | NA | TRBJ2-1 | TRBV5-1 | TGCGCCAGCAGCTTAGCACTAGCGGCCTACAATGAGCAGTTCTTC | CASSLALAAYNEQFF
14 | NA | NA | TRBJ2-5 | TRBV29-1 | TGCAGCGTTGAAGCACGGGCAGATCAAGAGACCCAGTACTTC | CSVEARADQETQYF
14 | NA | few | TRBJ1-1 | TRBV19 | TGTGCCAGTTTCTCGAAGGGGGACACGGCTGAAGCTTTCTTT | CASFSKGDTAEAFF
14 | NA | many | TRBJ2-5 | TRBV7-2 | TGTGCCAGCAGCCCCCGGGCCCAACAAGAGACCCAGTACTTC | CASSPRAQQETQYF
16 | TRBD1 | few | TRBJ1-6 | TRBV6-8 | TGTGCCAGCAGTTACTCTGCGGGACAGGGGGCTGTATTCCTCCACTTT | CASSYSAGQGAVFLHF
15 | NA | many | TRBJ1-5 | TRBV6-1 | TGTGCCAGCAGTGAAAGGACCTTCCCAAGTCAGCCCCAGCATTTT | CASSERTFPSQPQHF
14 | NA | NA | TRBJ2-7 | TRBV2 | TGTGCCAGCACCAAAAGTGGGGTGAACTACGAGCAGTACTTC | CASTKSGVNYEQYF
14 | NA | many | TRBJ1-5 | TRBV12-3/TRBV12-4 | TGTGCCAGCAGTTTCGGGTCAGGGAATCAGCCCCAGCATTTT | CASSFGSGNQPQHF
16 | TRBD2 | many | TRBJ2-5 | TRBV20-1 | TGCAGTGCTAGAGCCCTGGCGGGGGGGCATATTGAGACCCAGTACTTC | CSARALAGGHIETQYF
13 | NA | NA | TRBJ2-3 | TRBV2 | TGTGCCAGCAGAATCCAATTCAGAGATACGCAGTATTTT | CASRIQFRDTQYF
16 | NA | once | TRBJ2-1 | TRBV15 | TGTGCCACCAGCAGAGATGTGGGTGCCATCCGCAATGAGCAGTTCTTC | CATSRDVGAIRNEQFF
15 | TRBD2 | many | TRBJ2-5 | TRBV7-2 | TGTGCCAGCAGCCTCTGGGAGGGGTGGCAAGAGACCCAGTACTTC | CASSLWEGWQETQYF
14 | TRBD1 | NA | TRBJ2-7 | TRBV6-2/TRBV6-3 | TGTGCCAGCAGCGCCATCGGGACAGACTACGAGCAGTACTTC | CASSAIGTDYEQYF
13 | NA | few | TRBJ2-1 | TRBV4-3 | TGCGCCAGCAGCCAAGGTCCGCCTTGGGAGCAGTTCTTC | CASSQGPPWEQFF
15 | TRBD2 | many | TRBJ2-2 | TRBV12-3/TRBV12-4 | TGTGCCAGCAGTTTAGTTAGCGGGAGCACCGGGGAGCTGTTTTTT | CASSLVSGSTGELFF
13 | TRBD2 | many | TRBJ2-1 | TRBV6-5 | TGTGCCAGCACCGAACCAGCGGGGAGAGTCCCGTTCTTC | CASTEPAGRVPFF
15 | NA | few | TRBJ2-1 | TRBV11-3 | TGTGCCAGCAGCATGGAAACGAGCTCCTACAATGAGCAGTTCTTC | CASSMETSSYNEQFF
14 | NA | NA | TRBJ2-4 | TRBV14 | TGTGCCAGCAGCTTCGGACTGATGGAGGACATTCAGTACTTC | CASSFGLMEDIQYF
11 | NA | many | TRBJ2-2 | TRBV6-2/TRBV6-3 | TGTGCCAGCGGCAACACCGGGGAGCTGTTTTTT | CASGNTGELFF
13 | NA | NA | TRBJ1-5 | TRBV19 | TGTGCCACCTCGCAGGTCTGGGATCAGCCCCAGCATTTT | CATSQVWDQPQHF
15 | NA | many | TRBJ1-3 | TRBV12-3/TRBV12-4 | TGTGCCAGCACTAGAGACCCTTACTCTGGAAACACCATATATTTT | CASTRDPYSGNTIYF
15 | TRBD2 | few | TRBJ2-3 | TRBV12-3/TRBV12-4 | TGTGCCAGCACCCGACTAGCGGGGGGCGCAGATACGCAGTATTTT | CASTRLAGGADTQYF
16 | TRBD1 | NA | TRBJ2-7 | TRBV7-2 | TGTGCCAGCAGCTTAGCTACCGGGACAGGGAACTACGAGCAGTACTTC | CASSLATGTGNYEQYF
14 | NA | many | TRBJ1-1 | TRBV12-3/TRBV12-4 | TGTGCCAGCAGCCCGCAAGGGGCGAACACTGAAGCTTTCTTT | CASSPQGANTEAFF
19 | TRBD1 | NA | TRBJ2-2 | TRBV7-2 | TGTGCCAGCAGCGCAAGACAGGGGGCGCCCTTCACGAACACCGGGGAGCTGTTTTTT | CASSARQGAPFTNTGELFF
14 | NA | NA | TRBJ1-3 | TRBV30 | TGTGCCTGGACACAGAAGAGCTCTGGAAACACCATATATTTT | CAWTQKSSGNTIYF
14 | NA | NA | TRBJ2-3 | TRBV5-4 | TGTGCCAGCAGCTTGGCTAGCCCCACAGATACGCAGTATTTT | CASSLASPTDTQYF
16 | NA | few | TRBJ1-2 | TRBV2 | TGTGCCAGCAGCGGGGTTTCTTCGGAGGTCGGAGGTGGCTACACCTTC | CASSGVSSEVGGGYTF
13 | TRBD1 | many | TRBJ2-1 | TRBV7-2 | TGTGCCAGCAGCTCGGGACAGTACAATGAGCAGTTCTTC | CASSSGQYNEQFF
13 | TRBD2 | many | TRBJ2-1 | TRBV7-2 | TGTGCCAGCAGCCAAGTGGCGGGAGTAGAGCAGTTCTTC | CASSQVAGVEQFF
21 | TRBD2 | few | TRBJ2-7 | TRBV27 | TGTGCCAGCAGTTTATTCAGACGCGGGACTAGCGGGAGTTCTTTCTCCTACGAGCAGTACTTC | CASSLFRRGTSGSSFSYEQYF
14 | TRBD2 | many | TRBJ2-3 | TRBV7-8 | TGTGCCAGCAGCTTAACTAGCGGGATTGATACGCAGTATTTT | CASSLTSGIDTQYF
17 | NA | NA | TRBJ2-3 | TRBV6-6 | TGTGCCAGCAGTGATAATCGACTAGGGCCTAGCACAGATACGCAGTATTTT | CASSDNRLGPSTDTQYF
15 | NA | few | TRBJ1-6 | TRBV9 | TGTGCCAGCAGCGTAGACAGGCAGACTCATTCACCCCTCCACTTT | CASSVDRQTHSPLHF
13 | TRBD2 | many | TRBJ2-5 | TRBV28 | TGTGCCAGCAGCTCTGGGGCGGGGGGGGCCCAGTACTTC | CASSSGAGGAQYF
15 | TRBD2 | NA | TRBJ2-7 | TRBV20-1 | TGCAGTGCTAGAGATGTAGCGGGGGATTCCTACGAGCAGTACTTC | CSARDVAGDSYEQYF
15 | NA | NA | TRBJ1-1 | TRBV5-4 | TGTGACAGCAGTTCCGCGGGGGCGGTGAGAACTGAAGCTTTCTTT | CDSSSAGAVRTEAFF
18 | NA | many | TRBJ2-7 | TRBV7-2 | TGTGCCAGCAGCCGGCGCCTTCTAATGACCAGAAATGACTACGAGCAGTACTTC | CASSRRLLMTRNDYEQYF
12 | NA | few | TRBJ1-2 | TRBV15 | TGTGCCACCAGCAGAGAGCGGTATGGCTACACCTTC | CATSRERYGYTF
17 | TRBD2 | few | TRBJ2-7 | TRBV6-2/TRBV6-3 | TGTGCCAGCAGTTACTCCGGGACTAGCGGGACCTCCTACGAGCAGTACTTC | CASSYSGTSGTSYEQYF
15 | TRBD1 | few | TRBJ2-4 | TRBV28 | TGTGCCAGCAGTCCTCAGGGGGCGGCCAAAAACATTCAGTACTTC | CASSPQGAAKNIQYF
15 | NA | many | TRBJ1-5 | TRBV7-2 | TGTGCCAGCAGCTTAGATCCGGCCCTAAATCAGCCCCAGCATTTT | CASSLDPALNQPQHF
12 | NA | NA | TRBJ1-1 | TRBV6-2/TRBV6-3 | TGTGCCAGCAGCGCGCGGGCCACTGAAGCTTTCTTT | CASSARATEAFF
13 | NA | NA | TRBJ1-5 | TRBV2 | TGTGCCACCTCCCGAGAGATCAATCAGCCCCAGCATTTT | CATSREINQPQHF
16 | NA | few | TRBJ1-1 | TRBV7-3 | TGTGCCAGCAGCTTAGTCTCGCGGAAGGCGAACACTGAAGCTTTCTTT | CASSLVSRKANTEAFF